This T cell receptor (beta chain) emerged from a study of shared clonotypes between healthy human individuals. Study context: Each donor contributed plates that comprised three CD4 naive, three CD4 memory, two CD8 naive and one CD8 memory. Study results and caveats: Clonotype sharing across several donors was observed for around 5.1% of naive CD4 clonotypes.

Here immunoSEQ multiplex PCR was the method, and the copy in TCRdb shows in-frame clones only, minus some. The table lists more than 500,000 clones, roughly 95% of them singletons. Naive CD8 cells lacked CD45RO and underwent positive selection for CCR7, leaving out terminally differentiated effector memory CD45RA+ cells. This clone was detected only once. The antigen is undetermined. The V segment lost 2 bases and the J segment 2 bases; nucleotides outside the gene matches: 7. The germline gives CDR1 MDHEN, CDR2 SYDVKM. The CDR3 is 17 amino acids. The sequencing sample was made of naive CD8+ T cells sorted from blood. The V call is TRBV28, the J call TRBJ2-1; 9 positions agree with TRBD2. The sequence came from a woman aged 30 to 39 in good health. This CDR3 reads CASSLVLAGEAYNEQFF. DNA of the CDR3: TGTGCCAGCAGTTTAGTATTAGCGGGAGAAGCCTACAATGAGCAGTTCTTC.